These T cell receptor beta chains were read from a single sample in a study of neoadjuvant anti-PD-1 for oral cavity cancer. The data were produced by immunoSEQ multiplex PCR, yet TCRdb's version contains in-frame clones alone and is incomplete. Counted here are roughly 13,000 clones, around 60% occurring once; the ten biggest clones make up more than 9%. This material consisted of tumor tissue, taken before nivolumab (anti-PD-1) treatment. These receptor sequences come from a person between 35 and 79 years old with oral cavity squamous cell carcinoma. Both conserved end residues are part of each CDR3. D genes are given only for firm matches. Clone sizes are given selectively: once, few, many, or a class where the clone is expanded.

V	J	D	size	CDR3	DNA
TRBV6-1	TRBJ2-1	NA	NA	CASVTQVGYNEQFF	TGTGCCAGCGTGACCCAGGTCGGGTACAATGAGCAGTTCTTC
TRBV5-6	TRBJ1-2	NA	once	CASSLGLGYTF	TGTGCCAGCAGCCTGGGGCTTGGCTACACCTTC
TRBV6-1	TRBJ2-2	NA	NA	CASRTEGHTGELFF	TGTGCCAGCAGAACCGAGGGGCACACCGGGGAGCTGTTTTTT
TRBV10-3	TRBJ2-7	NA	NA	CAISESTRSDEQYF	TGTGCCATCAGTGAGTCGACTCGCTCGGACGAGCAGTACTTC
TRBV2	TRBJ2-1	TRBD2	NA	CASSDERGKLLNEQFF	TGTGCCAGCAGTGACGAGCGGGGGAAACTCCTCAATGAGCAGTTCTTC
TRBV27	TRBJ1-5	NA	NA	CASSTRTASNQPQHF	TGTGCCAGCAGTACAAGAACTGCAAGCAATCAGCCCCAGCATTTT
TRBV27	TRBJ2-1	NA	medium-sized	CASSSPSRGHEQFF	TGTGCCAGCAGTTCGCCATCCAGGGGCCATGAGCAGTTCTTC
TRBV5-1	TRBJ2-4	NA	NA	CASSLASLGSIQYF	TGCGCCAGCAGCTTGGCCTCTTTAGGGAGCATTCAGTACTTC
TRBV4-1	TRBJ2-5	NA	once	CASSQEKVGETQYF	TGCGCCAGCAGCCAAGAAAAAGTCGGGGAGACCCAGTACTTC
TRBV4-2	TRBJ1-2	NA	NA	CASSQDDRNNYGYTF	TGTGCCAGCAGCCAAGACGACAGAAATAACTATGGCTACACCTTC
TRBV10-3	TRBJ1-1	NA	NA	CAISESSVGNTEAFF	TGTGCCATCAGTGAGTCTTCGGTTGGGAACACTGAAGCTTTCTTT
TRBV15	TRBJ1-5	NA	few	CATSRDSQVGQPQHF	TGTGCCACCAGCAGAGATTCTCAAGTGGGCCAGCCCCAGCATTTT